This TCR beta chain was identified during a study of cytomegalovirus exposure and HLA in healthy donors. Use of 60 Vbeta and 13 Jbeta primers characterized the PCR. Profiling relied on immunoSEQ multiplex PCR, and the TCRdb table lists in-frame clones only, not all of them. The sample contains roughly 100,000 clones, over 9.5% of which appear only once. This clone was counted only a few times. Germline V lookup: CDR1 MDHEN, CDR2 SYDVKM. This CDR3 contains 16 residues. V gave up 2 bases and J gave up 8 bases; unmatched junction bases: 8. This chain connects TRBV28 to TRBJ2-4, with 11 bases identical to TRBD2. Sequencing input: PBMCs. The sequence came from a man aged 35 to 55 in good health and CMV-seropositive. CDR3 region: CASSLAASGRRDIQYF. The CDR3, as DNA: TGTGCCAGCAGTTTAGCGGCTAGCGGGAGGAGAGACATTCAGTACTTC.